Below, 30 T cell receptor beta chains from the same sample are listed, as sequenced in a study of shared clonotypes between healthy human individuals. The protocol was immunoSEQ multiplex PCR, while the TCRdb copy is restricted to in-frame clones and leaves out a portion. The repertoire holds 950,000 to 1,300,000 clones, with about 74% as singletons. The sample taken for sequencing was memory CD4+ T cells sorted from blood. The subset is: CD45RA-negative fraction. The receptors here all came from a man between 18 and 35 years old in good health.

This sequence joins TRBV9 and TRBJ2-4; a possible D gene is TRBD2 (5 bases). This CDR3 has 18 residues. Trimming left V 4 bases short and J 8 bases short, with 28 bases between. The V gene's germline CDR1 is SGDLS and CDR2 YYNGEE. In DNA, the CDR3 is TGTGCCAGCAGCCGAGTACCGGTCGGAACGGGAAAAATGGACATTCAGTACTTC. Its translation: CASSRVPVGTGKMDIQYF. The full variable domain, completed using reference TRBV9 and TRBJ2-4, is DSGVTQTPKHLITATGQRVTLRCSPRSGDLSVYWYQQSLDQGLQFLIQYYNGEERAKGNILERFSAQQFPDLHSELNLSSLELGDSALYFCASSRVPVGTGKMDIQYFGAGTRLSVL.

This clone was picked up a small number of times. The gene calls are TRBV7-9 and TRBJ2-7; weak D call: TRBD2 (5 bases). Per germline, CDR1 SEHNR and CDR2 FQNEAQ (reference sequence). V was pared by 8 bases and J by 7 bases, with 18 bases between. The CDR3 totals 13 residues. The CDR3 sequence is CASSRTAYGEQYF. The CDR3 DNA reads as TGTGCCAGCTCCAGGACTGCCTACGGAGAGCAGTACTTC.

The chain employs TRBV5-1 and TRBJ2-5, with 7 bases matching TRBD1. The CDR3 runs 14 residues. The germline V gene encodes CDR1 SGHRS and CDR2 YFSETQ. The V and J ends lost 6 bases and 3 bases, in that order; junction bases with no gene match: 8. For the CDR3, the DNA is TGCGCCAGCAAGCAGGGGACAGCGAAAGAGACCCAGTACTTC. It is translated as CASKQGTAKETQYF.

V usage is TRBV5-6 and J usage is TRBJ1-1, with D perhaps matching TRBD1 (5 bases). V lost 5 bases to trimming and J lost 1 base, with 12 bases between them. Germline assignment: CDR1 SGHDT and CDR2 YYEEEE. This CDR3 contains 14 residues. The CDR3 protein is CASRPRQTNTEAFF. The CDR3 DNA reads TGTGCCAGCAGACCGAGACAGACGAACACTGAAGCTTTCTTT.

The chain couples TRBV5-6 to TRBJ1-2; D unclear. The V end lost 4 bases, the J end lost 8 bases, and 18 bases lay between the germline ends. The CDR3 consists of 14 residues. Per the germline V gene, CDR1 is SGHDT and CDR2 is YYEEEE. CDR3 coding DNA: TGTGCCAGCAGCCGAAGGGAAGTGTTGGGGGGCTACACCTTC. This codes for CASSRREVLGGYTF.

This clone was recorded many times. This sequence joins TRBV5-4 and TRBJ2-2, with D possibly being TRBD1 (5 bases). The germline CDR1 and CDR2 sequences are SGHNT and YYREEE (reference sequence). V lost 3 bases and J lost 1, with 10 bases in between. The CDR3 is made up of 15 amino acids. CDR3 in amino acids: CASSSRGQNTGELFF. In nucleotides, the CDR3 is TGTGCCAGCAGCTCAAGGGGCCAGAACACCGGGGAGCTGTTTTTT.

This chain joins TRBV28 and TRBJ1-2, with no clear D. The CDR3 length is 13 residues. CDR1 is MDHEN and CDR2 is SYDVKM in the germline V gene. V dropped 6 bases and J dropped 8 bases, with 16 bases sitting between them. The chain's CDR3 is CASRSSLGSGYTF. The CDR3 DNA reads TGTGCCAGCAGATCCTCTCTGGGGAGCGGCTACACCTTC.

Here the CDR3 reads CAWYRIHQETQYF. CDR3 nucleotide sequence: TGTGCCTGGTACAGGATACACCAAGAGACCCAGTACTTC. The chain recombines TRBV30 with TRBJ2-5; the D gene is possibly TRBD1 (5 bases). The CDR3 runs 13 residues. V gave up 5 bases and J gave up 0 bases, with 10 bases separating them. Germline CDR1 and CDR2: GTSNPN and SVGIG (reference sequence).

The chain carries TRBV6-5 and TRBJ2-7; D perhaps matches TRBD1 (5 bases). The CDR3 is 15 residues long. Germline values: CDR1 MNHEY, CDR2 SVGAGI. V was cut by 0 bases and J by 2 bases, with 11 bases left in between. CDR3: CASSYSSRVTYEQYF. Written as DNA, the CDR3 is TGTGCCAGCAGTTACTCTTCCAGGGTCACCTACGAGCAGTACTTC.

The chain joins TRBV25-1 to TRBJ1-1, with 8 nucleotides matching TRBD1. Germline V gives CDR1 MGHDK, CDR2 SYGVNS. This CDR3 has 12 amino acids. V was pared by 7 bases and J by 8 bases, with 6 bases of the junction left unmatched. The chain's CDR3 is CASTRTGQEAFF. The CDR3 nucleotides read TGTGCCAGCACCAGGACAGGGCAGGAAGCTTTCTTT.

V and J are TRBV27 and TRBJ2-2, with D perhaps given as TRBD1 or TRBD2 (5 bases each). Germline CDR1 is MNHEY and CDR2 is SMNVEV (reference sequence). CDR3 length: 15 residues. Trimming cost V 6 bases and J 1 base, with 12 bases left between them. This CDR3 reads CASRILGENTGELFF. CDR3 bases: TGTGCCAGCAGAATACTAGGGGAGAACACCGGGGAGCTGTTTTTT.

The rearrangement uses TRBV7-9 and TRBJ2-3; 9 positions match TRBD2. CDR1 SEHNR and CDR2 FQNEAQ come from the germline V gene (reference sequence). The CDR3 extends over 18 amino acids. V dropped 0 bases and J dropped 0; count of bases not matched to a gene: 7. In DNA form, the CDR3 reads TGTGCCAGCAGCTTAGCGCTGGAAGCGGGGGGTAGCACAGATACGCAGTATTTT. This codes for CASSLALEAGGSTDTQYF. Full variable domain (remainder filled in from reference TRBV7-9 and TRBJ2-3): DTGVSQNPRHKITKRGQNVTFRCDPISEHNRLYWYRQTLGQGPEFLTYFQNEAQLEKSRLLSDRFSAERPKGSFSTLEIQRTEQGDSAMYLCASSLALEAGGSTDTQYFGPGTRLTVL.

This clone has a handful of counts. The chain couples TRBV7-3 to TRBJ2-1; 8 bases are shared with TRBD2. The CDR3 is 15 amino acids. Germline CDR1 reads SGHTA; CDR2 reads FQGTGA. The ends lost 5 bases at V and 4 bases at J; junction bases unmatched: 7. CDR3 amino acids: CASSPSGGDYNEQFF. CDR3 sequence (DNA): TGTGCCAGCAGCCCCAGCGGGGGAGATTACAATGAGCAGTTCTTC.

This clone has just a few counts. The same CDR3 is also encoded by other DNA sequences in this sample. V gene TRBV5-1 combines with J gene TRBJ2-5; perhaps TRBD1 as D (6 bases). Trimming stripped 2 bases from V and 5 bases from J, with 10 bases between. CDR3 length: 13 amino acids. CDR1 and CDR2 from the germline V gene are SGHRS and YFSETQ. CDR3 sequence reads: CASSLGGRETQYF. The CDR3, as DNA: TGCGCCAGCAGCTTAGGGGGTCGGGAGACCCAGTACTTC.

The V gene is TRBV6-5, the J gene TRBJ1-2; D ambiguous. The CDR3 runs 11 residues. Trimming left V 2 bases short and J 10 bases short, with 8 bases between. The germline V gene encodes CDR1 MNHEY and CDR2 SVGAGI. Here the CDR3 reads CASSYGTHYTF. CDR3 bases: TGTGCCAGCAGTTACGGCACCCACTACACCTTC.

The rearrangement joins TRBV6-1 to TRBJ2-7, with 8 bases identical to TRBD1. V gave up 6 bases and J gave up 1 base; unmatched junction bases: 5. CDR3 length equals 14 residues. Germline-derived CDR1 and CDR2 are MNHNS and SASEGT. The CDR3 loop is CASRDRVASYEQYF. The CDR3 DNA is TGTGCCAGCAGGGACAGGGTCGCGTCCTACGAGCAGTACTTC.

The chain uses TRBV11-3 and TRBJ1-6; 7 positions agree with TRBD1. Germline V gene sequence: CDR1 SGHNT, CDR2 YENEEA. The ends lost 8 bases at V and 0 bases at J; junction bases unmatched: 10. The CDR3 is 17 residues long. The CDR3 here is CASGTTGPRSYNSPLHF. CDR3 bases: TGTGCCAGCGGGACGACAGGGCCACGCTCCTATAATTCACCCCTCCACTTT.

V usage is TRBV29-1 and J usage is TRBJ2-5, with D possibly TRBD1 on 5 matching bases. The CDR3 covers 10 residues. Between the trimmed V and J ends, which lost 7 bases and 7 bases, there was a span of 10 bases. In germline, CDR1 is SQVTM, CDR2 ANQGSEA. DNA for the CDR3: TGCAGCGGGGAAAGGGGGACCCAGTACTTC. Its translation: CSGERGTQYF.

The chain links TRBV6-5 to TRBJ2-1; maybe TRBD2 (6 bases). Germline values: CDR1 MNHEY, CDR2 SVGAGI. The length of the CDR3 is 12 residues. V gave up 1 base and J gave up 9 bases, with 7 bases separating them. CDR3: CASSYFSGEQFF. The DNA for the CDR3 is TGTGCCAGCAGTTACTTTAGCGGTGAGCAGTTCTTC.

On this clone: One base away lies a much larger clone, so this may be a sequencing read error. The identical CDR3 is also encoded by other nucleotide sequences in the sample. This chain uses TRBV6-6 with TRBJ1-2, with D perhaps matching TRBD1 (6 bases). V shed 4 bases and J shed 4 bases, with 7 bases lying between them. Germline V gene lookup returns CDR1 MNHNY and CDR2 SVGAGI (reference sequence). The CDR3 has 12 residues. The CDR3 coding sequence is TGTGCCAGCAGTTTGGACAGCTATGGCTACACCTTC. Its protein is CASSLDSYGYTF.

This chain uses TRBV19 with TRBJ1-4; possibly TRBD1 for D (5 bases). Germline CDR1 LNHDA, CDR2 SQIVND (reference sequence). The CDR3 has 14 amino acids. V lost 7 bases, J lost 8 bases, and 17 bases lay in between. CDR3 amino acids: CASKPAGPGEKLFF. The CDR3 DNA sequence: TGTGCCAGTAAGCCGGCGGGGCCCGGCGAAAAACTGTTTTTT.

CDR3 sequence: CASSIGSYQPQHF. Here the CDR3 DNA reads TGTGCCAGTAGTATTGGCAGCTATCAGCCCCAGCATTTT. V is TRBV19 and J is TRBJ1-5; unclear D gene. V was trimmed by 3 bases and J by 5 bases, leaving 8 bases between them. The germline CDR1 and CDR2 sequences are LNHDA and SQIVND (reference sequence). The CDR3 sequence is 13 residues long. Variable domain in full (rest from reference TRBV19 and TRBJ1-5): DGGITQSPKYLFRKEGQNVTLSCEQNLNHDAMYWYRQDPGQGLRLIYYSQIVNDFQKGDIAEGYSVSREKKESFPLTVTSAQKNPTAFYLCASSIGSYQPQHFGDGTRLSIL.

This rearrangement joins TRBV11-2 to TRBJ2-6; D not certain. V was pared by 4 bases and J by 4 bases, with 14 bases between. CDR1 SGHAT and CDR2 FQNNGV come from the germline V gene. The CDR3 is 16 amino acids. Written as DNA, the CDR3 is TGTGCCAGCAGCTCCCGACTGCTTATAGGGGCCAACGTCCTGACTTTC. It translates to CASSSRLLIGANVLTF.

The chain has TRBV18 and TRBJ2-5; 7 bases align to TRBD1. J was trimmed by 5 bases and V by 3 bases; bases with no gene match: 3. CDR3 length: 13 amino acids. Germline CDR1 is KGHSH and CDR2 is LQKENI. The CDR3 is CASSPTGSETQYF. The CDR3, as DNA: TGTGCCAGCTCACCGACAGGGTCGGAGACCCAGTACTTC.

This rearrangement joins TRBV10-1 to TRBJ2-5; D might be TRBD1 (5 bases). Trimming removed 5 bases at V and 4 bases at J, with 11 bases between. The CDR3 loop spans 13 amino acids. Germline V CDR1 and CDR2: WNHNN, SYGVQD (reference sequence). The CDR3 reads CASSRSQGETQYF. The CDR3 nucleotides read TGCGCCAGCAGTAGGTCCCAGGGAGAGACCCAGTACTTC.

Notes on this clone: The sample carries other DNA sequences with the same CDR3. The DNA of the CDR3 is TGTGCCAGCAGCTTAGTGGGGCAGGTTAACACTGAAGCTTTCTTT. It encodes CASSLVGQVNTEAFF. V is TRBV11-2 and J is TRBJ1-1, with a tentative D call TRBD1 (5 bases). V gave up 1 base and J gave up 2 bases, with 11 bases separating them. CDR3 length: 15 residues. Germline CDR1 reads SGHAT; CDR2 reads FQNNGV.

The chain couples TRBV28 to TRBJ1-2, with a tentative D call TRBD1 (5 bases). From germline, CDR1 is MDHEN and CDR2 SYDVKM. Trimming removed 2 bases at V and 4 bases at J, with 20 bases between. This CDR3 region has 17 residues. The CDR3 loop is CASSLVSPQAGGYGYTF. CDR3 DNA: TGTGCCAGCAGTTTAGTGTCTCCGCAGGCCGGGGGCTATGGCTACACCTTC.

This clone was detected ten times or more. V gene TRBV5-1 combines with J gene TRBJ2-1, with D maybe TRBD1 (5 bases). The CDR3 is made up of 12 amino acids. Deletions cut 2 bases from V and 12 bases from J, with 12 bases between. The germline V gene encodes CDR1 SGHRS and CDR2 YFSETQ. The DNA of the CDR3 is TGCGCCAGCAGCTTAGAATTGACAGCGCAGTTCTTC. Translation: CASSLELTAQFF. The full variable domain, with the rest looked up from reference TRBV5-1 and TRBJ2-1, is KAGVTQTPRYLIKTRGQQVTLSCSPISGHRSVSWYQQTPGQGLQFLFEYFSETQRNKGNFPGRFSGRQFSNSRSEMNVSTLELGDSALYLCASSLELTAQFFGPGTRLTVL.

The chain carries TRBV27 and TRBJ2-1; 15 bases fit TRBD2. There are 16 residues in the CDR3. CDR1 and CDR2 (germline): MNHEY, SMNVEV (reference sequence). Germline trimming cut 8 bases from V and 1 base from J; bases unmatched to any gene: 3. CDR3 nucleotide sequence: TGTGCCAGCGGACTAGCGGGGGGGGCATCCTACAATGAGCAGTTCTTC. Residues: CASGLAGGASYNEQFF.

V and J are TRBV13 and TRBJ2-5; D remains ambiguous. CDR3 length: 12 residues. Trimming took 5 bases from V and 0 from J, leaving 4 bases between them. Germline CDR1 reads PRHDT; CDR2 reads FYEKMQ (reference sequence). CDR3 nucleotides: TGTGCCAGCAGCCTGTACCAAGAGACCCAGTACTTC. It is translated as CASSLYQETQYF.